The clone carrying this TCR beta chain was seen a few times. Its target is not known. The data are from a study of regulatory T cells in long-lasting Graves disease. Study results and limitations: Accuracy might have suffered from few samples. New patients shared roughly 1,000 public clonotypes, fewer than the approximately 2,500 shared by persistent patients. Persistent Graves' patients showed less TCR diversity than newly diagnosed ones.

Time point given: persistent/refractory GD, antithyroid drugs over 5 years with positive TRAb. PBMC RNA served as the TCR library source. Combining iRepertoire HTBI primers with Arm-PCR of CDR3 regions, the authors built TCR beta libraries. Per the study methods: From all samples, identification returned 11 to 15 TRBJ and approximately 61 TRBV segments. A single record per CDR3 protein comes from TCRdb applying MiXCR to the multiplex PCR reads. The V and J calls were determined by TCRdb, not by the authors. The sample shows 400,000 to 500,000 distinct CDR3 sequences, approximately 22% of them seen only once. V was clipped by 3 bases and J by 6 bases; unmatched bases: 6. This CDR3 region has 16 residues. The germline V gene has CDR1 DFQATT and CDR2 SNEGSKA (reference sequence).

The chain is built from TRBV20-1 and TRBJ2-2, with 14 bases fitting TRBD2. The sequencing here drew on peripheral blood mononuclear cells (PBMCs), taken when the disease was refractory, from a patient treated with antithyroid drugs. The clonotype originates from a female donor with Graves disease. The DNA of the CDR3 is TGCAGTGCTAGGAGAAGGGGACTAGCGGGAGCCGGGGAGCTGTTTTTT. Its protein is CSARRRGLAGAGELFF.